The entry below describes one T cell receptor beta chain. The source of the sample is a study of T cell changes during pregnancy in multiple sclerosis. The CDR3 loop spans 15 amino acids. Trimming left V 4 bases short and J 3 bases short, with 15 bases between. From germline, CDR1 is MNHEY and CDR2 SVGAGI. Libraries were prepared by immunoSEQ multiplex PCR; TCRdb keeps only in-frame clonotypes and omits some of them. The profile shows tens of thousands of clones, 90% of them singletons. V and J are TRBV6-5 and TRBJ1-1; D remains unclear. The receptor was isolated from a female donor with multiple sclerosis, enrolled in a pregnancy study. Material: CD4+ T cells from peripheral blood mononuclear cells, obtained in the first trimester of pregnancy. CDR3 in amino acids: CASSSAGLGYTEAFF. Written as DNA, the CDR3 is TGTGCCAGCAGTTCAGCGGGGTTAGGGTACACTGAAGCTTTCTTT.